The 11 T cell receptor beta chains given below trace back to one sample, sequenced in a study of immune heterogeneity within non-small cell lung tumors. Each sample used around 600 ng of genomic DNA from bulk tumor tissue. Several biopsies per primary tumor, spaced far apart, were taken during surgery. The study cohort was described as untreated, and its members had newly diagnosed non-small cell lung cancer. They went on to have curative surgery. Amplification of TCR beta CDR3 was performed by multiplex PCR with 32 V and 13 J primers. TCRdb called the multiplex PCR reads again in MiXCR, with one record for every CDR3 protein. The sample shows about 2,000 distinct CDR3 sequences, about 30% of them seen only once. The sequenced sample was lung tumor tissue. Receptors originate from a man in his sixties with non-small cell lung cancer.

Judged by abundance, this clonotype is medium-sized. V and J are TRBV2 and TRBJ1-1; D unclear. V dropped 1 base and J dropped 5 bases, with 14 bases sitting between them. Germline lookup yields CDR1 SNHLY and CDR2 FYNNEI. This CDR3 contains 15 residues. This CDR3 reads CASSEGGYIKTEAFF. CDR3 coding DNA: TGTGCCAGCAGTGAAGGGGGATATATAAAGACTGAAGCTTTCTTT.

Comment on this clonotype: This clone may be a read error of a much larger clone one base away. V gene TRBV6-1 combines with J gene TRBJ2-4; the match to TRBD2 covers 9 bases. Trimming cost V 6 bases and J 2 bases; bases outside gene matches: 5. CDR1 is MNHNS and CDR2 is SASEGT in the germline V gene. The CDR3 has 15 residues. CDR3 amino acids: CASRLAGSTKNIQYF. CDR3 sequence (DNA): TGTGCCAGCAGGCTAGCGGGGTCTACCAAAAACATTCAGTACTTC.

The genes are TRBV20-1 and TRBJ1-2, with unresolved D. Germline loops: CDR1 DFQATT, CDR2 SNEGSKA (reference sequence). The CDR3 length is 15 residues. The ends were cut back, 0 bases at V and 4 bases at J, with 15 bases in the middle. The CDR3 reads CSARESTEPFYGYTF. The CDR3 DNA is TGCAGTGCTAGAGAGAGCACGGAACCCTTCTATGGCTACACCTTC.

The chain carries TRBV27 and TRBJ2-1, with 7 positions matching TRBD2. Germline lookup yields CDR1 MNHEY and CDR2 SMNVEV (reference sequence). The V gene end was trimmed by 6 bases and the J gene end by 7 bases; junction bases not matched to a gene: 12. The CDR3 is made up of 15 amino acids. CDR3 protein: CASSRSGVLKNEQFF. CDR3 sequence (DNA): TGTGCCAGCAGCAGGAGCGGGGTTTTGAAAAATGAGCAGTTCTTC.

Relative to its sample, this clonotype is medium-sized. The V and J genes are TRBV12-3 or TRBV12-4 and TRBJ1-3; D ambiguous. Trimming removed 1 base from V and 2 bases from J, with 12 bases in between. This CDR3 is built from 16 residues. CDR3 sequence: CASSLGHGQAGNTIYF. The CDR3 coding sequence is TGTGCCAGCAGTTTAGGGCACGGCCAGGCTGGAAACACCATATATTTT.

The table lists this clonotype with a count of one. The CDR3 loop is CSAKGLVSSYNEQFF. CDR3 DNA: TGCAGTGCTAAGGGACTGGTGAGCTCCTACAATGAGCAGTTCTTC. The chain has TRBV20-1 and TRBJ2-1; D might be TRBD2 (6 bases). This CDR3 comprises 15 residues. Trimming left V 4 bases short and J 0 bases short, with 13 bases between. CDR1 DFQATT and CDR2 SNEGSKA come from the germline V gene (reference sequence).

The chain joins TRBV18 to TRBJ2-5; D gene unclear. The CDR3 sequence is 16 residues long. Germline assignment: CDR1 KGHSH and CDR2 LQKENI. Trimming left V 2 bases short and J 5 bases short, with 18 bases between. The CDR3, as DNA: TGTGCCAGCTCACCAACGTCGGTGAGAGGTTGGGAGACCCAGTACTTC. This codes for CASSPTSVRGWETQYF. The full variable domain, rest sourced from reference TRBV18 and TRBJ2-5, is NAGVMQNPRHLVRRRGQEARLRCSPMKGHSHVYWYRQLPEEGLKFMVYLQKENIIDESGMPKERFSAEFPKEGPSILRIQQVVRGDSAAYFCASSPTSVRGWETQYFGPGTRLLVL.

This clonotype ranks as medium-sized (0.01 to 0.1%). The gene calls are TRBV19 and TRBJ2-5; D may match TRBD1 or TRBD2 (5 bases each). Germline V lookup: CDR1 LNHDA, CDR2 SQIVND (reference sequence). V lost 3 bases and J lost 5, with 13 bases in between. The CDR3 consists of 14 residues. In DNA form, the CDR3 reads TGTGCCAGTAGTATCGGGGCAGCAGGGGAGACCCAGTACTTC. Its translation: CASSIGAAGETQYF.

By its share, this clonotype is medium-sized. The chain is built from TRBV12-3 or TRBV12-4 and TRBJ2-1; D may be TRBD1 (5 bases). Trimming pared 3 bases from V and 5 bases from J, leaving 8 bases between. The CDR3 spans 13 residues. The CDR3 DNA reads as TGTGCCAGCAGTTTCGGCAGGGACAATGAGCAGTTCTTC. It specifies CASSFGRDNEQFF.

This clonotype came up a few times. The chain has TRBV6-1 and TRBJ2-6; D could derive from TRBD1 or TRBD2 (5 bases each). Germline V gene data show CDR1 as MNHNS and CDR2 as SASEGT. This CDR3 is 16 amino acids long. Trimming left V 6 bases short and J 0 bases short, with 12 bases between. CDR3 in DNA: TGTGCCAGCAGCCGGGACGGAGGCTCTGGGGCCAACGTCCTGACTTTC. Residues: CASSRDGGSGANVLTF.

Of note for this clonotype: Sequence at one end of the junction differs from germline and may be a read error. This chain links TRBV20-1 with TRBJ2-7, with TRBD1 as a possible D gene (6 bases). Germline V gene lookup returns CDR1 DFQATT and CDR2 SNEGSKA (reference sequence). The CDR3 covers 13 residues. CDR3 nucleotides: TGCAGTGCTGGTGCAGGGGTAGGCTACGAGCAGCACTTC. Translation gives CSAGAGVGYEQHF.